Below, 18 T cell receptor beta chains from the same sample are listed, as sequenced in a study of cytomegalovirus exposure and HLA in healthy donors. Primers included in the PCR were 60 Vbeta and 13 Jbeta primers. The repertoire was sequenced with immunoSEQ multiplex PCR; TCRdb's copy has only in-frame clones and lacks some. The sample records 100,000 to 150,000 clones, around 77% being singletons. Material for sequencing was PBMCs. The receptors were gathered from a human donor in good health.

The rearrangement joins TRBV5-1 to TRBJ1-2; 11 bases fit TRBD1. V lost 3 bases to trimming and J lost 4 bases; unmatched junction nucleotides: 5. CDR3 length: 15 residues. Germline values: CDR1 SGHRS, CDR2 YFSETQ. The CDR3 bases are TGCGCCAGCAGCTCCGGTGGGACAGGGGGCTATGGCTACACCTTC. Its translation is CASSSGGTGGYGYTF.

V gene TRBV27 combines with J gene TRBJ2-5, with TRBD1 matching 10 bases. The DNA matches TRBJ2-7 better at its end, which makes the J call doubtful. CDR3 length: 15 amino acids. Germline loops: CDR1 MNHEY, CDR2 SMNVEV (reference sequence). CDR3 sequence: CASSLSGTGAYEQYF. CDR3 bases: TGTGCCAGCAGTTTATCCGGGACAGGGGCCTACGAGCAGTACTTC.

This clone came up a few times. V is TRBV15 and J is TRBJ2-5, with D tentatively TRBD2 (7 bases). V gave up 0 bases and J gave up 5 bases, with 13 bases separating them. This CDR3 spans 15 amino acids. Germline CDR1 LNHNV, CDR2 YYDKDF (reference sequence). CDR3 coding DNA: TGTGCCACCAGCAGAGATCCACAGGGAGGGGAGACCCAGTACTTC. The encoded protein is CATSRDPQGGETQYF.

The chain recombines TRBV7-9 with TRBJ1-5; D call uncertain. Per germline, CDR1 SEHNR and CDR2 FQNEAQ (reference sequence). Trimming shortened V by 6 bases and J by 2 bases, and 8 bases separated the two germline ends. This CDR3 contains 13 residues. CDR3 nucleotide sequence: TGTGCCAGCAGAGAGGCGGGCAATCAGCCCCAGCATTTT. Amino acids: CASREAGNQPQHF.

This chain uses TRBV9 with TRBJ2-1, with 10 bases identical to TRBD2. Germline CDR1 reads SGDLS; CDR2 reads YYNGEE. V trimming: 0 bases; J trimming: 7 bases; junction bases outside the gene matches: 10. The CDR3 runs 17 residues. Written as DNA, the CDR3 is TGTGCCAGCAGCGTAGCTGGGAGCGGGAGGGTTAGGAATGAGCAGTTCTTC. Protein: CASSVAGSGRVRNEQFF.

V usage is TRBV12-2 and J usage is TRBJ1-5; the D segment call TRBD1 is taken from the table without a DNA check. TRBV12-2 counts as a pseudogene. The CDR3 has 20 amino acids. The DNA of the CDR3 is TGTGCAAGTCGCTTAGTGGGAGGGTCAGGGGGCTTGTCCCTCAATCAGCCCCAGCATTTT. Protein: CASRLVGGSGGLSLNQPQHF.

This clone turned up a few times. V usage is TRBV7-6 and J usage is TRBJ1-1; D is possibly TRBD1 (6 bases). CDR3 length: 15 amino acids. The germline CDR1 and CDR2 sequences are SGHVS and FNYEAQ. The ends were cut back, 0 bases at V and 6 bases at J, with 14 bases in the middle. The DNA of the CDR3 is TGTGCCAGCAGCTTAGCTGGGGGGGCGGGCGCTGAAGCTTTCTTT. Protein sequence: CASSLAGGAGAEAFF.

The chain recombines TRBV4-2 with TRBJ1-4, with 7 bases lining up with TRBD1. The ends lost 4 bases at V and 4 bases at J; junction bases unmatched: 9. CDR1 and CDR2 from the germline V gene are LGHNA and YNFKEQ. This CDR3 is 16 amino acids long. This CDR3 reads CASSPGDSYLNEKLFF. The CDR3 nucleotides are TGTGCCAGCAGCCCTGGGGACAGCTACCTTAATGAAAAACTGTTTTTT.

This chain joins TRBV5-1 and TRBJ1-3; D is unresolved. V lost 7 bases and J lost 2, with 13 bases in between. The CDR3 is 14 amino acids. The germline CDR1 and CDR2 sequences are SGHRS and YFSETQ. CDR3 DNA sequence: TGCGCCAGCGCCGAGGGTCTTACTGGAAACACCATATATTTT. Its protein product is CASAEGLTGNTIYF.

This sequence joins TRBV7-2 and TRBJ2-3; 8 nucleotides agree with TRBD1. CDR3 length: 15 amino acids. The germline V gene encodes CDR1 SGHTA and CDR2 FQGNSA. V lost 1 base and J lost 7; bases outside the gene matches: 7. The CDR3 sequence: CASSLVSDREYTQYF. The DNA of the CDR3 is TGTGCCAGCAGCTTAGTATCGGACAGGGAATATACGCAGTATTTT.

A remark on this clone: The junction does not match germline at one end; this may be a read error. The chain joins TRBV7-9 to TRBJ2-1; 14 nucleotides line up with TRBD2. The CDR3 runs 17 residues. The germline V gene has CDR1 SEHNR and CDR2 FQNEAQ (reference sequence). The CDR3 reads CSSSTPGLAGVSNEQFF. For the CDR3, the DNA is TGTTCCAGCAGTACTCCGGGACTAGCGGGAGTTAGTAATGAGCAGTTCTTC.

The chain joins TRBV5-6 to TRBJ2-5; a weak D match, TRBD1 (6 bases). Trimming pared 6 bases from V and 1 base from J, leaving 10 bases between. Germline V gives CDR1 SGHDT, CDR2 YYEEEE. The CDR3 length is 13 residues. CDR3 in DNA: TGTGCCAGCATGCAGGGGATCCAAGAGACCCAGTACTTC. It is translated as CASMQGIQETQYF.

This clone was recorded only once. The chain recombines TRBV27 with TRBJ1-1, with TRBD1 matching 9 bases. V gave up 4 bases and J gave up 5 bases; unmatched junction bases: 11. Germline V gene sequence: CDR1 MNHEY, CDR2 SMNVEV (reference sequence). The CDR3 covers 16 residues. The CDR3 DNA follows: TGTGCCAGCAGTTCGGGACAGGGCGGCGGGAGGACTGAAGCTTTCTTT. Translation: CASSSGQGGGRTEAFF.

The rearrangement uses TRBV5-6 and TRBJ2-5; 7 positions agree with TRBD2. This CDR3 comprises 17 residues. Trimming cost V 5 bases and J 2 bases; bases outside gene matches: 15. CDR1 is SGHDT and CDR2 is YYEEEE in the germline V gene. CDR3 nucleotides: TGTGCCAGCAGTCACCTGAGGCGGGGGACCTTACAAGAGACCCAGTACTTC. As protein: CASSHLRRGTLQETQYF.

The chain couples TRBV6-5 to TRBJ1-5; 8 nucleotides agree with TRBD1. J was trimmed by 0 bases and V by 5 bases; bases with no gene match: 3. This CDR3 contains 15 residues. CDR1 MNHEY and CDR2 SVGAGI come from the germline V gene. The CDR3 DNA reads TGTGCCAGCAGTACACAGGGGGATAGCAATCAGCCCCAGCATTTT. Translating gives CASSTQGDSNQPQHF.

This chain joins TRBV7-9 and TRBJ1-4, with 7 bases identical to TRBD1. Germline V lookup: CDR1 SEHNR, CDR2 FQNEAQ (reference sequence). Trimming removed 5 bases from V and 7 bases from J; junction bases left unmatched: 10. This CDR3 comprises 15 residues. The CDR3 region has the DNA TGTGCCAGCAGCGATACGGGACACAGGGGTGAAAAACTGTTTTTT. Residues: CASSDTGHRGEKLFF.

The chain has TRBV27 and TRBJ1-1; possible D gene TRBD1, 5 bases. CDR3 length: 16 residues. The ends were cut back, 6 bases at V and 3 bases at J, with 20 bases in the middle. Germline CDR1 reads MNHEY; CDR2 reads SMNVEV (reference sequence). CDR3 amino acids: CASSHFGGAGDTEAFF. Here the CDR3 DNA reads TGTGCCAGCAGCCACTTCGGGGGAGCGGGTGACACTGAAGCTTTCTTT.

This clone appeared once. The V and J genes are TRBV19 and TRBJ1-1; 7 bases line up with TRBD1. The CDR3 has 14 residues. From germline, CDR1 is LNHDA and CDR2 SQIVND (reference sequence). Trimming removed 6 bases from V and 8 bases from J; junction bases left unmatched: 12. CDR3: CASSRQGTSSEAFF. The CDR3 DNA follows: TGTGCCAGTAGCAGACAGGGAACTTCCTCCGAAGCTTTCTTT.